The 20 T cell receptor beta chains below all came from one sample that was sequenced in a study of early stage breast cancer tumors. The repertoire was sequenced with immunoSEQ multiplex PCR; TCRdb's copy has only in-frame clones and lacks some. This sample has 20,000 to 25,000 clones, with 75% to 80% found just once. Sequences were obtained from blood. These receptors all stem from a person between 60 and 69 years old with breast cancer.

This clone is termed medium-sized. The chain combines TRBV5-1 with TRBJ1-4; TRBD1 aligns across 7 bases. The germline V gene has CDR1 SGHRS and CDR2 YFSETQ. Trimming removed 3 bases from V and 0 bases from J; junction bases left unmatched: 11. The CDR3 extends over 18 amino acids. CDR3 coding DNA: TGCGCCAGCAGCTGGGGACAGCCGAGAAGCTCAACTAATGAAAAACTGTTTTTT. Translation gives CASSWGQPRSSTNEKLFF. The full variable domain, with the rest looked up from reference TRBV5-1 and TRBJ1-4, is KAGVTQTPRYLIKTRGQQVTLSCSPISGHRSVSWYQQTPGQGLQFLFEYFSETQRNKGNFPGRFSGRQFSNSRSEMNVSTLELGDSALYLCASSWGQPRSSTNEKLFFGSGTQLSVL.

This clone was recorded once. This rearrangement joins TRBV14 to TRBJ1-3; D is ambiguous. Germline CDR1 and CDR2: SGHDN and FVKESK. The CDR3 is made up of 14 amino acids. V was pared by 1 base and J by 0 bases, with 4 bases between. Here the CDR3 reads CASSQVGSGNTIYF. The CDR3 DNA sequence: TGTGCCAGCAGCCAAGTGGGCTCTGGAAACACCATATATTTT. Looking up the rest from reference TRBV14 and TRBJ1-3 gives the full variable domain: EAGVTQFPSHSVIEKGQTVTLRCDPISGHDNLYWYRRVMGKEIKFLLHFVKESKQDESGMPNNRFLAERTGGTYSTLKVQPAELEDSGVYFCASSQVGSGNTIYFGEGSWLTVV.

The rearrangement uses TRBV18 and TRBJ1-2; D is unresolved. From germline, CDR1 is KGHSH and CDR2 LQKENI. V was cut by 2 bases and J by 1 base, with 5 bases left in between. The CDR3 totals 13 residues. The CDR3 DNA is TGTGCCAGCTCACCAGGAGTTAACTATGGCTACACCTTC. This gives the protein CASSPGVNYGYTF.

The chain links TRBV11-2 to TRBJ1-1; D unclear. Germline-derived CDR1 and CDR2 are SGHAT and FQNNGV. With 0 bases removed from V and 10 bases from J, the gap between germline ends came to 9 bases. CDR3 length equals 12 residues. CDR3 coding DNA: TGTGCCAGCAGCTTAGACCGGGTTCTAGCTTTCTTT. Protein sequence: CASSLDRVLAFF.

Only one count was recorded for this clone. CDR3 coding DNA: TGTGCCAGCAGCTTGTACGTACAGAGAGGCACAGATACGCAGTATTTT. Its translation: CASSLYVQRGTDTQYF. The rearrangement joins TRBV5-4 to TRBJ2-3; D gene uncertain. V dropped 1 base and J dropped 1 base, with 13 bases sitting between them. Germline CDR1 SGHNT, CDR2 YYREEE (reference sequence). The CDR3 extends over 16 amino acids.

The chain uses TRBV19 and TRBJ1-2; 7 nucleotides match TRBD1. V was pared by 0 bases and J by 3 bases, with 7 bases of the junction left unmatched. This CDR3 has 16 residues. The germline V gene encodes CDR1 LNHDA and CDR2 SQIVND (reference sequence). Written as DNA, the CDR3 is TGTGCCAGTAGTATAGACGCAGGGGGAACTTACTATGGCTACACCTTC. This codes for CASSIDAGGTYYGYTF.

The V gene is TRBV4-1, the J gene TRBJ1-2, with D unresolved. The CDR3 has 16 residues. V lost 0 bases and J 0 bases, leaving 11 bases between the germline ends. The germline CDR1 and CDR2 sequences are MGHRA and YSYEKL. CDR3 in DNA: TGCGCCAGCAGCCAAGATGTGACACCGACTAACTATGGCTACACCTTC. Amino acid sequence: CASSQDVTPTNYGYTF.

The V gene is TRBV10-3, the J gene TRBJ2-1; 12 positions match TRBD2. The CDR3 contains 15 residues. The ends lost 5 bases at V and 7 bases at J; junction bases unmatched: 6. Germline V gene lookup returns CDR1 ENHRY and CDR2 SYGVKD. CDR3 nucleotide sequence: TGTGCCATCAGTCCGACTAGCGGGAGTAGTAATGAGCAGTTCTTC. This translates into CAISPTSGSSNEQFF.

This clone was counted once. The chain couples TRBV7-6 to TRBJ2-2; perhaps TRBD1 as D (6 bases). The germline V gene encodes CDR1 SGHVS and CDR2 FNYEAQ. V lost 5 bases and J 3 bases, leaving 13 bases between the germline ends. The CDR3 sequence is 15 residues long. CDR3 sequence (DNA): TGTGCCAGCAGCCCCCGACAGGCCTACACCGGGGAGCTGTTTTTT. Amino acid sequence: CASSPRQAYTGELFF.

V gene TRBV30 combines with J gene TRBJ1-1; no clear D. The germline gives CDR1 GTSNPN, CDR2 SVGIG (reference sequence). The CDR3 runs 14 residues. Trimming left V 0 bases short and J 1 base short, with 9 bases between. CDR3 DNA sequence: TGTGCCTGGAGTGTACGGGGAGGGAACACTGAAGCTTTCTTT. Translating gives CAWSVRGGNTEAFF.

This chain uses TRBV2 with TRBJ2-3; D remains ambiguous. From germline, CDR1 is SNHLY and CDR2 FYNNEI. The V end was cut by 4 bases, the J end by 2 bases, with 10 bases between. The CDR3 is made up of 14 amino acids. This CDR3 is CASSASLVTDTQYF. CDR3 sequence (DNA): TGTGCCAGCAGTGCAAGCTTAGTCACAGATACGCAGTATTTT. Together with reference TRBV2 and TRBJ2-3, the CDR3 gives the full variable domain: EPEVTQTPSHQVTQMGQEVILRCVPISNHLYFYWYRQILGQKVEFLVSFYNNEISEKSEIFDDQFSVERPDGSNFTLKIRSTKLEDSAMYFCASSASLVTDTQYFGPGTRLTVL.

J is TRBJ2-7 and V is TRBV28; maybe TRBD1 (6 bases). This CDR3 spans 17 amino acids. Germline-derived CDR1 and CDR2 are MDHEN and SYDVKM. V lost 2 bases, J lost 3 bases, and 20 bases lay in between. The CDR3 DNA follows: TGTGCCAGCAGTTTAAATCTATTCGCGACAGGAAACTACGAGCAGTACTTC. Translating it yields CASSLNLFATGNYEQYF.

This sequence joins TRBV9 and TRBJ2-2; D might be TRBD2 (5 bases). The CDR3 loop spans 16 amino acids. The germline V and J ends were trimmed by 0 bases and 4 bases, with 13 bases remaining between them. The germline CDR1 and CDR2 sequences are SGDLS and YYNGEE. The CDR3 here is CASSVDGSPSTGELFF. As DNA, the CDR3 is TGTGCCAGCAGCGTAGATGGGAGTCCGAGCACCGGGGAGCTGTTTTTT. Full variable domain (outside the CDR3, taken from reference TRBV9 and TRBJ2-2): DSGVTQTPKHLITATGQRVTLRCSPRSGDLSVYWYQQSLDQGLQFLIQYYNGEERAKGNILERFSAQQFPDLHSELNLSSLELGDSALYFCASSVDGSPSTGELFFGEGSRLTVL.

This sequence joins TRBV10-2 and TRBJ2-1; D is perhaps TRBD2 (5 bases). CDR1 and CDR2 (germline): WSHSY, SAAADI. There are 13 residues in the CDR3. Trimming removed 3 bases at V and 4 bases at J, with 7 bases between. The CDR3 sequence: CASSEAAYNEQFF. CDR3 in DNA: TGCGCCAGCAGTGAAGCGGCTTACAATGAGCAGTTCTTC.

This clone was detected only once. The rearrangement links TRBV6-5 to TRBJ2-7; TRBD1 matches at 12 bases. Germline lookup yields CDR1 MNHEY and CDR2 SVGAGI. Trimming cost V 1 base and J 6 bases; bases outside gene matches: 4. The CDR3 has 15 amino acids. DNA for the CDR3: TGTGCCAGCAGTTACTGGGGACAGGGGGCGAGCGAGCAGTACTTC. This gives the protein CASSYWGQGASEQYF.

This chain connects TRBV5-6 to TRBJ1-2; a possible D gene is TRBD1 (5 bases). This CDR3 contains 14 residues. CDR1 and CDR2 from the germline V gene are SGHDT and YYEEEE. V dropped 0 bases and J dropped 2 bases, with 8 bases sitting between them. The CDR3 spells CASSLDAGNYGYTF. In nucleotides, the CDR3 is TGTGCCAGCAGCTTGGATGCAGGGAACTATGGCTACACCTTC.

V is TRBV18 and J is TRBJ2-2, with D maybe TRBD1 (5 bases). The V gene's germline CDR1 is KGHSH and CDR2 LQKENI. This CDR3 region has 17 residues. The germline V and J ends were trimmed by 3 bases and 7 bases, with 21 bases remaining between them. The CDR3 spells CASSPSSVQATGGELFF. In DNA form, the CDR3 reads TGTGCCAGCTCACCGAGTTCGGTACAGGCTACCGGCGGGGAGCTGTTTTTT.

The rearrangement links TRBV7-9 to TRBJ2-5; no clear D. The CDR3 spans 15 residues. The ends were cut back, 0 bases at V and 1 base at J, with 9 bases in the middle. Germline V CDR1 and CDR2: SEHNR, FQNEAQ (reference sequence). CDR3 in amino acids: CASSLASQIQETQYF. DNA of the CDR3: TGTGCCAGCAGCTTAGCTTCACAGATCCAAGAGACCCAGTACTTC.

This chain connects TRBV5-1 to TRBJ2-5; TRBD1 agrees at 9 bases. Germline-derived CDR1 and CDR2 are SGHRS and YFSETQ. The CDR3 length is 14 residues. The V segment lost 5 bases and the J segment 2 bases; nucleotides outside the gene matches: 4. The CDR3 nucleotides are TGCGCCAGCAGTAGGACAGGGGCGCAAGAGACCCAGTACTTC. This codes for CASSRTGAQETQYF.

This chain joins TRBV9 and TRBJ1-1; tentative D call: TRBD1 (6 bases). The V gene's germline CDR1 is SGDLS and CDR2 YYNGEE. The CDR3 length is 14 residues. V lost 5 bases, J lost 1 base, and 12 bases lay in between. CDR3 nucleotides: TGTGCCAGCAGTCAGGGGTCTAGGAACACTGAAGCTTTCTTT. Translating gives CASSQGSRNTEAFF.